These 13 T cell receptor beta chains came from one sample sequenced in a study of cytomegalovirus exposure and HLA in healthy donors (dated by TCRdb to 2016 to 2017). Receptor amplification or capture employed the immunoSEQ multiplex PCR assay. For the multiplex PCR, a mixture combining 60 forward primers for TCR Vbeta segments and 13 reverse primers for TCR Jbeta segments was used. TCRdb carries this immuneACCESS record with in-frame sequences only. Its versions omit some clonotypes, under half of them owing to an unresolved V gene in the studies checked, with the rest unexplained. The sample contains 110,000 to 150,000 clones, 60% to 85% of them found a single time. The ten largest clones take up more than 0.95% of the sample. Sequencing was performed on PBMCs. The receptors shown here come from a man between 18 and 35 years old in good health and CMV-seronegative.

This chain joins TRBV19 and TRBJ1-6, with TRBD1 matching over 7 bases. From germline, CDR1 is LNHDA and CDR2 SQIVND (reference sequence). Trimming took 5 bases from V and 4 from J; bases not matched to a gene: 8. The CDR3 is 16 residues long. The CDR3 bases are TGTGCCAGTAGTGTGGGGGACAGCTTATATAATTCACCCCTCCACTTT. This gives the protein CASSVGDSLYNSPLHF.

In nucleotides, the CDR3 is TGTGCCAGCACCCGCACAGGGGCCAAAAACATTCAGTACTTC. It encodes CASTRTGAKNIQYF. The gene calls are TRBV6-1 and TRBJ2-4; D perhaps matches TRBD1 (6 bases). CDR1 is MNHNS and CDR2 is SASEGT in the germline V gene. The CDR3 sequence is 14 residues long. V lost 7 bases to trimming and J lost 1 base, with 11 bases between them.

The rearrangement joins TRBV6-6 to TRBJ1-1; D uncertain. Germline V gene sequence: CDR1 MNHNY, CDR2 SVGAGI (reference sequence). V was trimmed by 6 bases and J by 0 bases, leaving 8 bases between them. This CDR3 is 13 amino acids long. The CDR3 protein is CASRIQLNTEAFF. In DNA, the CDR3 is TGTGCCAGCAGAATTCAGTTGAACACTGAAGCTTTCTTT.

This clone was counted only a few times. The CDR3 reads CASSEEALYGYTF. Here the CDR3 DNA reads TGTGCCAGCAGCGAGGAGGCCCTCTATGGCTACACCTTC. V usage is TRBV7-2 and J usage is TRBJ1-2; D is uncertain. This CDR3 comprises 13 residues. CDR1 is SGHTA, CDR2 FQGNSA, per germline. Trimming took off 5 bases at V and 4 bases at J, with 11 bases between the two ends.

This clone was observed a handful of times. The chain joins TRBV5-6 to TRBJ2-5; tentatively, D is TRBD1 (5 bases). Gene TRBJ2-7 matches the end of the DNA better, so the J call may be wrong. CDR3 length: 13 residues. Germline V CDR1 and CDR2: SGHDT, YYEEEE. The CDR3 DNA sequence: TGTGCCAGCAGCTTATCAGGGTACAACGAGCAGTACTTC. Amino acid sequence: CASSLSGYNEQYF.

This chain links TRBV5-5 with TRBJ1-1; D is perhaps TRBD1 (5 bases). The germline gives CDR1 SGHKS, CDR2 YYEKEE (reference sequence). The CDR3 length is 13 residues. The V gene lost 1 base and the J gene lost 5 bases, with 9 bases spanning the gap. The CDR3 DNA follows: TGTGCCAGCAGCTTGCAAGGGGTGACTGAAGCTTTCTTT. It is translated as CASSLQGVTEAFF.

V is TRBV7-8 and J is TRBJ1-1; 8 positions agree with TRBD1. The V gene's germline CDR1 is SGHVS and CDR2 FQNEAQ. Trimming cost V 2 bases and J 3 bases; bases outside gene matches: 14. This CDR3 is built from 18 residues. The CDR3 coding sequence is TGTGCCAGCAGCTTACCCCCACGCAGGGGGCGAATTGACACTGAAGCTTTCTTT. Translation gives CASSLPPRRGRIDTEAFF.

The chain recombines TRBV21-1 with TRBJ1-5; the DNA was not used to check the table's D call, TRBD1. TRBV21-1 is a listed pseudogene. The CDR3 length is 13 residues. CDR3 DNA: TGTGCCAGCAGCTCCAGGAAGAATCAGCCCCAGCATTTT. Translating gives CASSSRKNQPQHF.

This clone was picked up a small number of times. The rearrangement links TRBV4-1 to TRBJ2-1, with 7 bases fitting TRBD1. Per the germline V gene, CDR1 is MGHRA and CDR2 is YSYEKL. This CDR3 spans 13 amino acids. The V gene end was trimmed by 0 bases and the J gene end by 9 bases; junction bases not matched to a gene: 2. The CDR3 region is CASSQDRTGEQFF. For the CDR3, the DNA is TGCGCCAGCAGCCAAGACCGGACAGGTGAGCAGTTCTTC.

This chain connects TRBV7-2 to TRBJ2-1, with D perhaps TRBD1 (6 bases). The V gene's germline CDR1 is SGHTA and CDR2 FQGNSA. V lost 5 bases and J lost 7, with 18 bases in between. The CDR3 length is 15 residues. DNA of the CDR3: TGTGCCAGCAGCCCCCAGGGCAGGGGCACGAATGAGCAGTTCTTC. Translated, it gives CASSPQGRGTNEQFF.

V and J are TRBV7-2 and TRBJ1-5, with D perhaps TRBD1 (5 bases). Trimming took 1 base from V and 3 from J, leaving 10 bases between them. Germline V lookup: CDR1 SGHTA, CDR2 FQGNSA. The CDR3 has 15 amino acids. CDR3 sequence: CASSLGAGYNQPQHF. The CDR3 DNA reads as TGTGCCAGCAGCTTAGGAGCAGGGTACAATCAGCCCCAGCATTTT.

The chain employs TRBV19 and TRBJ1-2; 8 bases align to TRBD1. Unmatched junction bases numbered 10, after V lost 5 bases and J lost 8 bases. The CDR3 sequence is 14 residues long. Germline-derived CDR1 and CDR2 are LNHDA and SQIVND (reference sequence). CDR3 in amino acids: CASSHRGDRRGYTF. The DNA of the CDR3 is TGTGCCAGTAGTCATCGGGGGGACAGGCGGGGCTACACCTTC.

This chain uses TRBV18 with TRBJ2-5, with 7 bases fitting TRBD1. This CDR3 region has 15 residues. The V and J ends lost 1 base and 2 bases, in that order; junction bases with no gene match: 4. CDR1 and CDR2 (germline): KGHSH, LQKENI. In nucleotides, the CDR3 is TGTGCCAGCTCACCACTAACGGGACAGCAAGAGACCCAGTACTTC. This encodes CASSPLTGQQETQYF.